The present entry profiles one T cell receptor beta chain with its context. The data derive from a study of blood T cell repertoires in COVID-19. The V gene's germline CDR1 is SGHRS and CDR2 YFSETQ. The V and J ends lost 2 bases and 1 base, in that order; junction bases with no gene match: 6. This CDR3 is built from 18 residues. Everyone who took part was roughly 18 to 95 years old, and they came from 20 to 25 US areas. As originally analysed: Amplification of reference gene primers provided the estimated nucleated cell counts. This table comes from immunoSEQ multiplex PCR, and its TCRdb copy is limited to in-frame clones, with some not included. The DNA gave D and trimming, while V, J and clone size come from that table. The table has about 150,000 clones, over 80% seen once.

Sequenced: PBMCs or T cells enriched from blood (not recorded which). The clonotype comes from a woman aged 40 to 55 who had recovered from COVID-19. The V and J genes are TRBV5-1 and TRBJ2-4, with 13 bases aligning to TRBD2. The CDR3 loop is CASSLGGLAGSAKNIQYF. CDR3 bases: TGCGCCAGCAGCTTAGGGGGACTAGCGGGATCCGCCAAAAACATTCAGTACTTC.